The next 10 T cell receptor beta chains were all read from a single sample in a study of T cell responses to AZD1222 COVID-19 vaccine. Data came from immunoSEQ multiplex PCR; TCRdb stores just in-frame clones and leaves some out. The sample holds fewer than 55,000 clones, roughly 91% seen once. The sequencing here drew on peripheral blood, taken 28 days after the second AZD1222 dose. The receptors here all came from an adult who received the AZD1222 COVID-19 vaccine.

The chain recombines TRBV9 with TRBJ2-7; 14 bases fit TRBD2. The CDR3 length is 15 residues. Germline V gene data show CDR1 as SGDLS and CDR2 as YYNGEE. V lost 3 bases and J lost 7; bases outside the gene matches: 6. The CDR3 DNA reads TGTGCCAGCAGCGCTCGGACTAGCGGGGGGAGAGAGCAGTACTTC. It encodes CASSARTSGGREQYF.

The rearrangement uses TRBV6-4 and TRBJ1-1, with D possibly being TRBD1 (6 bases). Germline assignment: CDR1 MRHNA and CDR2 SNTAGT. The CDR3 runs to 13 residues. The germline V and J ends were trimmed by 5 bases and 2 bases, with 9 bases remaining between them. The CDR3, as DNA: TGTGCCAGCAGTTTACAGGGTAACACTGAAGCTTTCTTT. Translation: CASSLQGNTEAFF.

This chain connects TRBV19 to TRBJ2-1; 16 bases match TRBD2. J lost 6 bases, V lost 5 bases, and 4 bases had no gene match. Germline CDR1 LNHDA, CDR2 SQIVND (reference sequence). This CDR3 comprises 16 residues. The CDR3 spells CASSEGLAGGINEQFF. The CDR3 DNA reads TGTGCCAGTAGTGAGGGACTAGCGGGGGGGATCAATGAGCAGTTCTTC. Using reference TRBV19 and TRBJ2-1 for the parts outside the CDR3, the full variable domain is DGGITQSPKYLFRKEGQNVTLSCEQNLNHDAMYWYRQDPGQGLRLIYYSQIVNDFQKGDIAEGYSVSREKKESFPLTVTSAQKNPTAFYLCASSEGLAGGINEQFFGPGTRLTVL.

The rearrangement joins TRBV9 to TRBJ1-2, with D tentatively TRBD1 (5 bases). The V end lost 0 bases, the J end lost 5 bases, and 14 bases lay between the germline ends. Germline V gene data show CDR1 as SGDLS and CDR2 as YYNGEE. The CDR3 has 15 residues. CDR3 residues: CASSVAAQGPYGYTF. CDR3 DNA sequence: TGTGCCAGCAGCGTAGCTGCGCAGGGCCCATATGGCTACACCTTC.

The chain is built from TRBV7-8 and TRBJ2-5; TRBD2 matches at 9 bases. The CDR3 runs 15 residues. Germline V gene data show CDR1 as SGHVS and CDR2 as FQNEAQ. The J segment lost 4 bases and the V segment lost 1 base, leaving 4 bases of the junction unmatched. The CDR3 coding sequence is TGTGCCAGCAGCTTAGGGCTAGCGGGGAGAGAGACCCAGTACTTC. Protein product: CASSLGLAGRETQYF. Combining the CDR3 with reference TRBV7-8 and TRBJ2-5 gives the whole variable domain GAGVSQSPRYKVAKRGQDVALRCDPISGHVSLFWYQQALGQGPEFLTYFQNEAQLDKSGLPSDRFFAERPEGSVSTLKIQRTQQEDSAVYLCASSLGLAGRETQYFGPGTRLLVL.

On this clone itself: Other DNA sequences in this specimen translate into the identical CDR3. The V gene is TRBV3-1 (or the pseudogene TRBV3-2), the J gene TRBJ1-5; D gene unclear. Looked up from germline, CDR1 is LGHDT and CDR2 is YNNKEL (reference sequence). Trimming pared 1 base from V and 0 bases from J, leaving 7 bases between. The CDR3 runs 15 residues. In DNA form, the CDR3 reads TGTGCCAGCAGCCAAGTTAGAGATAGCAATCAGCCCCAGCATTTT. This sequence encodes CASSQVRDSNQPQHF.

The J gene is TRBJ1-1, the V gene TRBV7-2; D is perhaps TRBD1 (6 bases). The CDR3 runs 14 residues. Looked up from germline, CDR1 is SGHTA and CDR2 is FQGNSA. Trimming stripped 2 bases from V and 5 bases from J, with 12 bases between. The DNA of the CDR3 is TGTGCCAGCAGCTTAAAACAGGGAGGGACTGAAGCTTTCTTT. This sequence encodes CASSLKQGGTEAFF.

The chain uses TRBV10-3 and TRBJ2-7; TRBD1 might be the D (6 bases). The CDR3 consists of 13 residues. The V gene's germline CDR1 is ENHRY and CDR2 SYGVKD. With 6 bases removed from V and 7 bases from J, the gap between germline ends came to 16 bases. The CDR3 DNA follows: TGTGCCATCAGCGGACAGCAAGAGAGAGAGCAGTACTTC. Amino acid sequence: CAISGQQEREQYF.

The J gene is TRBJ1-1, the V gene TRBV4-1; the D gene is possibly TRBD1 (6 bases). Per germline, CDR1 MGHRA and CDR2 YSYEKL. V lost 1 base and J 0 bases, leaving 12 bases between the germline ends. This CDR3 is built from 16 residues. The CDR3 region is CASSQGWTVMNTEAFF. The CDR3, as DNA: TGCGCCAGCAGCCAAGGTTGGACAGTAATGAACACTGAAGCTTTCTTT.

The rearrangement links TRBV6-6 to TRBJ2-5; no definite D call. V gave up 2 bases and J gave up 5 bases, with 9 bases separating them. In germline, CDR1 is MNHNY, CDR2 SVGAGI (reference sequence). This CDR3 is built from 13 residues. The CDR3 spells CASSYMGVETQYF. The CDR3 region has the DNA TGTGCCAGCAGTTACATGGGTGTCGAGACCCAGTACTTC.